This entry lists 24 T cell receptor beta chains sequenced from one sample in a study of glioma-infiltrating T cells after dendritic cell vaccination. Assay: immunoSEQ multiplex PCR; the TCRdb copy retains only in-frame clones and omits some. The table shows 99,000 or so clones, with less than 90% occurring only once. Specified time point: after dendritic cell vaccination, including at tumor progression/relapse. The source was blood, collected after dendritic cell vaccination. The receptors were sampled from a human donor with glioblastoma.

The rearrangement links TRBV6-5 to TRBJ1-2; TRBD1 agrees at 9 bases. Trimming at V came to 5 bases and at J to 8 bases, leaving 9 bases not matched to a gene. This CDR3 comprises 14 residues. Germline V gene sequence: CDR1 MNHEY, CDR2 SVGAGI. In nucleotides, the CDR3 is TGTGCCAGCAGTAGAGTACAGGGGGCGGGGGGCTACACCTTC. It is translated as CASSRVQGAGGYTF.

The chain carries TRBV29-1 and TRBJ2-1; TRBD1 aligns across 7 bases. Trimming took 6 bases from V and 10 from J; bases not matched to a gene: 12. This CDR3 has 13 amino acids. Germline CDR1 reads SQVTM; CDR2 reads ANQGSEA. CDR3 sequence (DNA): TGCAGCGTCGGGACAGCCCGAGATGGGGAGCAGTTCTTC. It codes for CSVGTARDGEQFF.

The chain joins TRBV15 to TRBJ1-2; perhaps TRBD1 as D (5 bases). CDR3 length equals 17 residues. With 0 bases removed from V and 4 bases from J, the gap between germline ends came to 18 bases. Germline CDR1 LNHNV, CDR2 YYDKDF (reference sequence). The CDR3, as DNA: TGTGCCACCAGCAGAGATCTCTATGAGACAGAGCTCTATGGCTACACCTTC. Translating it yields CATSRDLYETELYGYTF.

The chain employs TRBV5-6 and TRBJ2-7; a weak D match, TRBD1 (6 bases). CDR1 and CDR2 (germline): SGHDT, YYEEEE. The CDR3 is 16 residues long. With 4 bases removed from V and 1 base from J, the gap between germline ends came to 18 bases. CDR3 sequence: CASSREVGQWSYEQYF. The CDR3, as DNA: TGTGCCAGCAGCCGAGAGGTAGGACAGTGGTCCTACGAGCAGTACTTC.

The V call is TRBV9, the J call TRBJ1-3; D unclear. Germline V gives CDR1 SGDLS, CDR2 YYNGEE. The germline V and J ends were trimmed by 0 bases and 4 bases, with 17 bases remaining between them. The CDR3 runs to 17 residues. The CDR3 reads CASSVEQRVARGNTIYF. The DNA of the CDR3 is TGTGCCAGCAGCGTAGAACAAAGAGTGGCGCGGGGAAACACCATATATTTT.

Worth noting for this clone: Other nucleotide sequences from this sample produce the same CDR3. V gene TRBV9 combines with J gene TRBJ2-1, with 8 nucleotides matching TRBD2. There are 14 residues in the CDR3. Germline V gene lookup returns CDR1 SGDLS and CDR2 YYNGEE. With V trimmed by 2 bases and J by 2 bases, 0 bases remained unmatched. The CDR3 region is CASSVGGAYNEQFF. The CDR3 nucleotides read TGTGCCAGCAGCGTCGGGGGGGCCTACAATGAGCAGTTCTTC.

The chain links TRBV4-1 to TRBJ2-1; 7 bases map to TRBD2. Germline V CDR1 and CDR2: MGHRA, YSYEKL. The CDR3 runs 17 residues. The junction had 14 bases not matched to a gene; V was cut back by 1 base and J by 8 bases. CDR3 residues: CASSQVGLGGSQDEQFF. The CDR3 nucleotides read TGCGCCAGCAGCCAAGTGGGGTTGGGCGGGAGTCAAGATGAGCAGTTCTTC.

The rearrangement links TRBV5-1 to TRBJ2-1, with a possible D match to TRBD1 (6 bases). V was cut by 1 base and J by 5 bases, with 13 bases left in between. This CDR3 region has 15 residues. Germline V gene sequence: CDR1 SGHRS, CDR2 YFSETQ. CDR3: CASSLLYRDDNEQFF. DNA for the CDR3: TGCGCCAGCAGCTTGTTGTACAGGGACGACAATGAGCAGTTCTTC.

The sample holds one count of this clone. This chain connects TRBV28 to TRBJ1-2, with unresolved D. The CDR3 sequence is 12 residues long. Looked up from germline, CDR1 is MDHEN and CDR2 is SYDVKM. V lost 3 bases to trimming and J lost 3 bases, with 5 bases between them. The DNA for the CDR3 is TGTGCCAGCAGTTTTCAGGACTATGGCTACACCTTC. This gives the protein CASSFQDYGYTF.

V is TRBV30 and J is TRBJ1-6, with 7 positions matching TRBD1. This CDR3 has 13 amino acids. Trimming at V came to 2 bases and at J to 8 bases, leaving 3 bases not matched to a gene. CDR1 and CDR2 (germline): GTSNPN, SVGIG (reference sequence). The CDR3 spells CAWSYDRDSPLHF. In nucleotides, the CDR3 is TGTGCCTGGAGTTATGACAGGGATTCACCCCTCCACTTT.

This rearrangement joins TRBV5-4 to TRBJ1-2, with D perhaps TRBD1 (5 bases). The CDR3 runs 15 residues. V gave up 4 bases and J gave up 3 bases, with 16 bases separating them. Germline V CDR1 and CDR2: SGHNT, YYREEE (reference sequence). The CDR3 DNA reads as TGTGCCAGCAGCATTGGTGGGGGGGAGTACTATGGCTACACCTTC. Its protein is CASSIGGGEYYGYTF.

The rearrangement joins TRBV19 to TRBJ2-5; maybe TRBD2 (5 bases). Germline V gene lookup returns CDR1 LNHDA and CDR2 SQIVND (reference sequence). This CDR3 contains 14 residues. The germline V and J ends were trimmed by 6 bases and 0 bases, with 11 bases remaining between them. The CDR3 sequence: CASSLPGYQETQYF. The DNA of the CDR3 is TGTGCCAGTAGCCTCCCGGGGTACCAAGAGACCCAGTACTTC. Combining the CDR3 with reference TRBV19 and TRBJ2-5 gives the whole variable domain DGGITQSPKYLFRKEGQNVTLSCEQNLNHDAMYWYRQDPGQGLRLIYYSQIVNDFQKGDIAEGYSVSREKKESFPLTVTSAQKNPTAFYLCASSLPGYQETQYFGPGTRLLVL.

This sequence joins TRBV6-1 and TRBJ2-4; 11 nucleotides align to TRBD2. The germline V gene has CDR1 MNHNS and CDR2 SASEGT. The V and J ends lost 4 bases and 9 bases, in that order; junction bases with no gene match: 2. The CDR3 is made up of 13 amino acids. CDR3 nucleotides: TGTGCCAGCAGTGTAGCGGGGGGGAGCATTCAGTACTTC. Its protein is CASSVAGGSIQYF.

The chain joins TRBV6-6 to TRBJ1-1; TRBD1 is a possible D gene (5 bases). V dropped 4 bases and J dropped 3 bases, with 15 bases sitting between them. Germline lookup yields CDR1 MNHNY and CDR2 SVGAGI (reference sequence). The CDR3 runs 15 residues. CDR3 sequence reads: CASSSRTLSDTEAFF. As DNA, the CDR3 is TGTGCCAGCAGTTCGCGGACACTGAGTGACACTGAAGCTTTCTTT.

V usage is TRBV2 and J usage is TRBJ1-4; TRBD1 matches 7 bases. Germline V CDR1 and CDR2: SNHLY, FYNNEI. V was pared by 6 bases and J by 7 bases, with 11 bases of the junction left unmatched. This CDR3 comprises 15 residues. CDR3 sequence reads: CASRLSKGTAEKLFF. For the CDR3, the DNA is TGTGCCAGCAGACTCTCGAAAGGGACAGCTGAAAAACTGTTTTTT.

The J gene is TRBJ2-3, the V gene TRBV6-5; D unclear. Looked up from germline, CDR1 is MNHEY and CDR2 is SVGAGI. The CDR3 has 13 amino acids. Trimming cost V 6 bases and J 5 bases, with 12 bases left between them. The CDR3, as DNA: TGTGCCAGCAGCCTAACTTTAATAGATACGCAGTATTTT. This codes for CASSLTLIDTQYF.

The count of this clone is one. V gene TRBV28 combines with J gene TRBJ1-4, with 11 bases that match TRBD1. The V segment lost 6 bases and the J segment 7 bases; nucleotides outside the gene matches: 7. Germline CDR1 and CDR2: MDHEN and SYDVKM. CDR3 length: 15 amino acids. Here the CDR3 DNA reads TGTGCCAGCAGCCCTAGGGACAGGGGGGTTGAAAAACTGTTTTTT. This translates into CASSPRDRGVEKLFF.

This chain joins TRBV5-1 and TRBJ2-2; D is ambiguous. Germline CDR1 and CDR2: SGHRS and YFSETQ. The V gene lost 4 bases and the J gene lost 6 bases, with 13 bases spanning the gap. The CDR3 is 14 amino acids. For the CDR3, the DNA is TGCGCCAGCAGCCCCCCTCGTTTCCCCGGGGAGCTGTTTTTT. The encoded protein is CASSPPRFPGELFF.

The CDR3 DNA sequence: TGTGCCAGCAGTAGAAACCGGGACTCTGGAAACACCATATATTTT. This translates into CASSRNRDSGNTIYF. V is TRBV27 and J is TRBJ1-3; D gene unclear. The germline V and J ends were trimmed by 5 bases and 0 bases, with 11 bases remaining between them. This CDR3 is 15 amino acids long. From germline, CDR1 is MNHEY and CDR2 SMNVEV (reference sequence).

The chain links TRBV5-1 to TRBJ1-2; a weak D match, TRBD1 (6 bases). V dropped 0 bases and J dropped 2 bases, with 11 bases sitting between them. The CDR3 sequence is 15 residues long. CDR1 is SGHRS and CDR2 is YFSETQ in the germline V gene. The CDR3 nucleotides read TGCGCCAGCAGCTTGGCACAGGGCCTGAACTATGGCTACACCTTC. As protein: CASSLAQGLNYGYTF.

The chain links TRBV6-1 to TRBJ2-7; 10 bases align to TRBD2. The CDR3 has 15 residues. Germline assignment: CDR1 MNHNS and CDR2 SASEGT. Trimming at V came to 1 base and at J to 3 bases, leaving 3 bases not matched to a gene. The chain's CDR3 is CASSEGGTSVYEQYF. The DNA for the CDR3 is TGTGCCAGCAGTGAAGGGGGGACTAGCGTCTACGAGCAGTACTTC.

The genes are TRBV5-1 and TRBJ2-5; 12 bases map to TRBD2. In germline, CDR1 is SGHRS, CDR2 YFSETQ. After removal of 4 bases from V and 2 bases from J, the junction contained 18 bases not matched to a gene. The CDR3 contains 20 residues. The CDR3 DNA is TGCGCCAGCAGCCTTCCTCGGCAGGCTAGCGGGGGGGACTTACAAGAGACCCAGTACTTC. The encoded protein is CASSLPRQASGGDLQETQYF.

The gene calls are TRBV28 and TRBJ1-4; D ambiguous. V gave up 2 bases and J gave up 4 bases, with 8 bases separating them. CDR1 is MDHEN, CDR2 SYDVKM, per germline. The CDR3 has 14 amino acids. For the CDR3, the DNA is TGTGCCAGCAGTTTACCGCCAGTTAATGAAAAACTGTTTTTT. Translated, it gives CASSLPPVNEKLFF.

The rearrangement joins TRBV2 to TRBJ1-2; D is unresolved. Trimming stripped 3 bases from V and 10 bases from J, with 15 bases between. This CDR3 is built from 13 residues. Germline-derived CDR1 and CDR2 are SNHLY and FYNNEI. DNA for the CDR3: TGTGCCAGCAGTGACAGGCAGTTTAAACCCTACACCTTC. Its translation is CASSDRQFKPYTF.